The T cell receptor beta chain described here comes from a study of Ad26.COV2.S vaccination and SARS-CoV-2 variants. Study-level findings and limits: Among vaccine recipients, spike-specific TCR breadth exceeded that of placebo recipients.

Germline CDR1 SGHVS, CDR2 FQNEAQ. The V gene lost 5 bases and the J gene lost 4 bases, with 11 bases spanning the gap. The CDR3 is 13 amino acids. Repertoires were generated with immunoSEQ multiplex PCR, while TCRdb's copy carries only in-frame clones and drops some. The sample yields 300,000 to 400,000 clones, about 85% seen once. Treatment in this sample: around 19 received Ad26.COV2.S at low or high dose, single or two shots; several received placebo; per-sample allocation not given. Sampling occurred on day 63 after the first vaccine or placebo injection. Turning to this clone: The target antigen is unknown.

The source is a person aged 18-65 years who received the Ad26.COV2.S COVID-19 vaccine or a placebo. Sequences were derived from peripheral blood, sampled in a trial of Ad26.COV2.S vaccine versus placebo. This chain joins TRBV7-8 and TRBJ1-1, with D perhaps matching TRBD1 (5 bases). The chain's CDR3 is CASSHLGATEAFF. The DNA of the CDR3 is TGTGCCAGCAGCCATCTTGGGGCCACTGAAGCTTTCTTT.